These 21 T cell receptor beta chains originate from one sample sequenced in a study of somatic mutations in cytotoxic T cells in rheumatoid arthritis (dated by TCRdb to 2016 to 2017). The library was prepared using the immunoSEQ multiplex PCR assay. TCRdb carries this immuneACCESS record with in-frame sequences only. Its versions omit some clonotypes, under half of them owing to an unresolved V gene in the studies checked, with the rest unexplained. For this sample there are around 20,000 clones; about 85% appear just once. The ten largest clones represent approximately 10% of the sample. The sequencing sample was made of CD8+ T cells sorted from blood. These receptors all stem from a man aged 18-30 years with rheumatoid arthritis.

The chain is built from TRBV27 and TRBJ1-2, with 8 bases identical to TRBD1. Losses at the gene ends were 0 bases for V and 2 bases for J; bases not matched to a gene: 8. The CDR3 loop spans 17 amino acids. The germline gives CDR1 MNHEY, CDR2 SMNVEV (reference sequence). The CDR3 coding sequence is TGTGCCAGCAGTTTATCGGACAGGACAGGGAGGAACTATGGCTACACCTTC. The encoded protein is CASSLSDRTGRNYGYTF.

The rearrangement links TRBV6-1 to TRBJ2-3; no reliable D call. The germline CDR1 and CDR2 sequences are MNHNS and SASEGT. The CDR3 is made up of 10 amino acids. Trimming took off 6 bases at V and 4 bases at J, with 2 bases between the two ends. The CDR3 loop is CASRSDTQYF. The CDR3 DNA sequence: TGTGCCAGCAGGTCAGATACGCAGTATTTT.

The V call is TRBV9, the J call TRBJ1-5; D remains unclear. V lost 0 bases to trimming and J lost 9 bases, with 13 bases between them. This CDR3 is built from 14 residues. CDR1 is SGDLS, CDR2 YYNGEE, per germline. The CDR3 here is CASSVADTFRPQHF. CDR3 DNA sequence: TGTGCCAGCAGCGTAGCCGATACTTTTAGGCCCCAGCATTTT. Using reference TRBV9 and TRBJ1-5 for the parts outside the CDR3, the full variable domain is DSGVTQTPKHLITATGQRVTLRCSPRSGDLSVYWYQQSLDQGLQFLIQYYNGEERAKGNILERFSAQQFPDLHSELNLSSLELGDSALYFCASSVADTFRPQHFGDGTRLSIL.

The table lists this clone with a count of one. The CDR3, as DNA: TGTGCCAGCACCCCGGGCAATTCTGAAGAGACCCAGTACTTC. Translating it yields CASTPGNSEETQYF. This chain connects TRBV7-2 to TRBJ2-5; D not resolved. The CDR3 covers 14 residues. Germline V CDR1 and CDR2: SGHTA, FQGNSA. Deletions cut 7 bases from V and 3 bases from J, with 15 bases between.

The V gene is TRBV4-2, the J gene TRBJ2-1, with TRBD1 matching 8 bases. There are 17 residues in the CDR3. Germline-derived CDR1 and CDR2 are LGHNA and YNFKEQ. V was pared by 0 bases and J by 2 bases, with 6 bases of the junction left unmatched. The CDR3 DNA reads TGTGCCAGCAGCCAAGACCAAAGGACAGGGCCCTACAATGAGCAGTTCTTC. Translated, it gives CASSQDQRTGPYNEQFF.

This clone was observed a few times. CDR3 protein: CASSLEGWVNQPQHF. Written as DNA, the CDR3 is TGTGCCAGCAGCTTAGAGGGATGGGTCAATCAGCCCCAGCATTTT. The chain couples TRBV7-6 to TRBJ1-5; D gene ambiguous. The CDR3 is 15 amino acids. Germline lookup yields CDR1 SGHVS and CDR2 FNYEAQ. V gave up 1 base and J gave up 3 bases, with 10 bases separating them.

The chain has TRBV28 and TRBJ1-2; TRBD1 might be the D (5 bases). The V gene lost 3 bases and the J gene lost 8 bases, with 13 bases spanning the gap. The CDR3 has 13 amino acids. CDR1 MDHEN and CDR2 SYDVKM come from the germline V gene. The DNA of the CDR3 is TGTGCCAGCAGTTTGGGGACTGGGTGGGGCTACACCTTC. Its translation: CASSLGTGWGYTF.

This clone has just a few counts. The V call is TRBV27, the J call TRBJ1-2; no clear D gene. The CDR3 length is 13 residues. Looked up from germline, CDR1 is MNHEY and CDR2 is SMNVEV (reference sequence). The ends were cut back, 8 bases at V and 6 bases at J, with 16 bases in the middle. CDR3 sequence: CASGISITNGYTF. Here the CDR3 DNA reads TGTGCCAGCGGAATTTCCATCACGAATGGCTACACCTTC.

The chain carries TRBV4-3 and TRBJ1-4; the D gene is possibly TRBD1 (6 bases). The CDR3 extends over 15 amino acids. The germline V gene encodes CDR1 LGHNA and CDR2 YSLEER. Trimming stripped 2 bases from V and 8 bases from J, with 15 bases between. This CDR3 reads CASSQNRDKYEKLFF. The CDR3 nucleotides read TGCGCCAGCAGCCAAAACCGGGACAAATACGAAAAACTGTTTTTT.

The chain carries TRBV7-9 and TRBJ1-6; D perhaps matches TRBD1 (5 bases). The CDR3 has 15 residues. CDR1 SEHNR and CDR2 FQNEAQ come from the germline V gene (reference sequence). Trimming took 0 bases from V and 8 from J, leaving 11 bases between them. The CDR3 DNA is TGTGCCAGCAGCTTAGCCGAAATGGGGGATTCACCCCTCCACTTT. Translated: CASSLAEMGDSPLHF.

The chain couples TRBV6-1 to TRBJ2-5, with TRBD2 identical over 9 bases. V lost 3 bases, J lost 0 bases, and 2 bases stayed unmatched. Germline CDR1 and CDR2: MNHNS and SASEGT. CDR3 size: 15 residues. Written as DNA, the CDR3 is TGTGCCAGCAGTGAGATAGCGGGGGACCAAGAGACCCAGTACTTC. This sequence encodes CASSEIAGDQETQYF.

V is TRBV7-6 and J is TRBJ1-3, with TRBD1 identical over 9 bases. This CDR3 region has 22 residues. The V segment lost 6 bases and the J segment 7 bases; nucleotides outside the gene matches: 31. Germline values: CDR1 SGHVS, CDR2 FNYEAQ. The CDR3 nucleotides read TGTGCCAGCAGTTCTTTACAGGGGGCGACCCCGACAGCACGATCGGATTGGAACACCATATATTTT. As protein: CASSSLQGATPTARSDWNTIYF.

This clone was picked up one time. This rearrangement joins TRBV6-6 to TRBJ2-1; no clear D gene. CDR3 length equals 15 residues. Germline lookup yields CDR1 MNHNY and CDR2 SVGAGI (reference sequence). V gave up 7 bases and J gave up 3 bases, with 16 bases separating them. CDR3 protein: CASTQRTFYYNEQFF. The CDR3 coding sequence is TGTGCCAGCACTCAGAGGACCTTCTACTACAATGAGCAGTTCTTC.

V usage is TRBV4-3 and J usage is TRBJ2-3; D gene unclear. Trimming took 4 bases from V and 4 from J, leaving 18 bases between them. CDR1 is LGHNA, CDR2 YSLEER, per germline. The CDR3 consists of 16 residues. The CDR3 spells CASSRSGPRASDTQYF. The DNA of the CDR3 is TGCGCCAGCAGCCGATCCGGGCCCCGGGCCTCAGATACGCAGTATTTT.

J is TRBJ2-7 and V is TRBV4-2; D call uncertain. The CDR3 sequence is 15 residues long. In germline, CDR1 is LGHNA, CDR2 YNFKEQ. The V end was cut by 0 bases, the J end by 3 bases, with 12 bases between. CDR3 region: CASSQESGSHYEQYF. The CDR3 DNA sequence: TGTGCCAGCAGCCAAGAGTCGGGCAGTCACTACGAGCAGTACTTC.

The rearrangement links TRBV6-5 to TRBJ1-3; 8 bases match TRBD1. CDR1 and CDR2 (germline): MNHEY, SVGAGI. This CDR3 spans 15 amino acids. V dropped 2 bases and J dropped 4; count of bases not matched to a gene: 4. Here the CDR3 DNA reads TGTGCCAGCAGTTACGGGGACAGGTCAGGAAACACCATATATTTT. This gives the protein CASSYGDRSGNTIYF.

The chain joins TRBV4-1 to TRBJ1-6, with 7 bases matching TRBD1. The CDR3 totals 17 residues. Losses at the gene ends were 0 bases for V and 7 bases for J; bases not matched to a gene: 9. The germline CDR1 and CDR2 sequences are MGHRA and YSYEKL. The CDR3 is CASSQDGGTEPNSPLHF. CDR3 DNA sequence: TGCGCCAGCAGCCAAGATGGGGGGACAGAACCAAATTCACCCCTCCACTTT.

The chain carries TRBV7-2 and TRBJ2-7, with 10 bases matching TRBD1. The V and J ends lost 4 bases and 4 bases, in that order; junction bases with no gene match: 10. CDR1 and CDR2 (germline): SGHTA, FQGNSA. The CDR3 has 16 amino acids. CDR3 nucleotides: TGTGCCAGCAGCTCCCCCGGGACAGGGGAAAATTACGAGCAGTACTTC. Translating gives CASSSPGTGENYEQYF.

This chain joins TRBV4-3 and TRBJ2-7, with 10 bases aligning to TRBD1. Germline values: CDR1 LGHNA, CDR2 YSLEER. This CDR3 contains 15 residues. V shed 1 base, J shed 4 bases, and the junction held 4 bases outside the gene matches. CDR3 nucleotide sequence: TGCGCCAGCAGCCAAGGTGACAGGGGGCTTTACGAGCAGTACTTC. This encodes CASSQGDRGLYEQYF.

The chain is built from TRBV4-2 and TRBJ1-1; D unclear. Germline assignment: CDR1 LGHNA and CDR2 YNFKEQ. Trimming shortened V by 3 bases and J by 5 bases, and 13 bases separated the two germline ends. CDR3 length: 14 amino acids. CDR3 amino acids: CASSQPDGRTEAFF. In DNA form, the CDR3 reads TGTGCCAGCAGCCAGCCGGACGGAAGGACTGAAGCTTTCTTT.

This rearrangement joins TRBV6-5 to TRBJ2-1; unclear D gene. V was pared by 5 bases and J by 4 bases, with 6 bases between. Germline V gene data show CDR1 as MNHEY and CDR2 as SVGAGI. The CDR3 is 12 amino acids. CDR3 region: CASSPNYNEQFF. CDR3 sequence (DNA): TGTGCCAGCAGTCCCAATTACAATGAGCAGTTCTTC.